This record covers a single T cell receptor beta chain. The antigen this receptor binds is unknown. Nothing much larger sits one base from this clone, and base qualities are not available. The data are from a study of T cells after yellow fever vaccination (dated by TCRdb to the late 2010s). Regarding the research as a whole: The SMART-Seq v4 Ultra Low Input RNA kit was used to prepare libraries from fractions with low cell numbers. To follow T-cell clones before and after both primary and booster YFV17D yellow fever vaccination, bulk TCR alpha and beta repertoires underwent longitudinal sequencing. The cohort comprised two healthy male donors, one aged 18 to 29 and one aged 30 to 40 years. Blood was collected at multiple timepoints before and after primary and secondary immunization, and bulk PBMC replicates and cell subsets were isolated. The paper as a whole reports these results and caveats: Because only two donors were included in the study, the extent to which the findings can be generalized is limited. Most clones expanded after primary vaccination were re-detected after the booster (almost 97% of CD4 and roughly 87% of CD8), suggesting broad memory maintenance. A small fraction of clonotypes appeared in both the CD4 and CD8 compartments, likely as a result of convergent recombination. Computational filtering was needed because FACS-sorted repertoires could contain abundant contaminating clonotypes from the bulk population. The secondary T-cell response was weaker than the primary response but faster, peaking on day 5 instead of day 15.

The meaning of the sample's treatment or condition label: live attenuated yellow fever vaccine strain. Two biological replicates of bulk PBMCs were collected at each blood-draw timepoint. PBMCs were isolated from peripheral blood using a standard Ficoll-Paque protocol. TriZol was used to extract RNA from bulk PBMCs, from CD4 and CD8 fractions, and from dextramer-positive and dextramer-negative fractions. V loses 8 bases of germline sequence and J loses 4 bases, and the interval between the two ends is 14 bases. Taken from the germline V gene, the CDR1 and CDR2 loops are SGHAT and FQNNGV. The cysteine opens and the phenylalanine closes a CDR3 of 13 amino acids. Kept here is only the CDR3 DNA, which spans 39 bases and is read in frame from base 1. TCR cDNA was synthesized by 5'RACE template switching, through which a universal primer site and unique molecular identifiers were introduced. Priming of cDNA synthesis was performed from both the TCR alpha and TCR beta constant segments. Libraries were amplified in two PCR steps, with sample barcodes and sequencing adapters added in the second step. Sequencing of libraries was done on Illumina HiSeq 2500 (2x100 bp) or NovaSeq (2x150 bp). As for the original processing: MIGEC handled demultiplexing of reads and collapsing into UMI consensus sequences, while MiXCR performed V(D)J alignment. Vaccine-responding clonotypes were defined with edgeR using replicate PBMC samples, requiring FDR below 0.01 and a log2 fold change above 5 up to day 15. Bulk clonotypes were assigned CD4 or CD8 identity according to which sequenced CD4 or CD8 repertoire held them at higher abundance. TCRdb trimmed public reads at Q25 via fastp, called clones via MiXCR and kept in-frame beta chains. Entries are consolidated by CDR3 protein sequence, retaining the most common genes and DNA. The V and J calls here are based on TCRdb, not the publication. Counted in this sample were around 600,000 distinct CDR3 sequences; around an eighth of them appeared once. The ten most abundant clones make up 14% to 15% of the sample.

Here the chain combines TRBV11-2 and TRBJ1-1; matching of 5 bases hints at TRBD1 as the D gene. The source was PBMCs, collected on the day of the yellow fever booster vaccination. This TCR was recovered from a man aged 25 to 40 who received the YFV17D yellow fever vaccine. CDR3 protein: CASALAGGTEAFF. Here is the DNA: TGTGCCAGCGCCCTGGCGGGGGGCACTGAAGCTTTCTTT. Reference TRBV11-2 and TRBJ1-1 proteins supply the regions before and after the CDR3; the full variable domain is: EAGVAQSPRYKIIEKRQSVAFWCNPISGHATLYWYQQILGQGPKLLIQFQNNGVVDDSQLPKDRFSAERLKGVDSTLKIQPAKLEDSAVYLCASALAGGTEAFFGQGTRLTVV.